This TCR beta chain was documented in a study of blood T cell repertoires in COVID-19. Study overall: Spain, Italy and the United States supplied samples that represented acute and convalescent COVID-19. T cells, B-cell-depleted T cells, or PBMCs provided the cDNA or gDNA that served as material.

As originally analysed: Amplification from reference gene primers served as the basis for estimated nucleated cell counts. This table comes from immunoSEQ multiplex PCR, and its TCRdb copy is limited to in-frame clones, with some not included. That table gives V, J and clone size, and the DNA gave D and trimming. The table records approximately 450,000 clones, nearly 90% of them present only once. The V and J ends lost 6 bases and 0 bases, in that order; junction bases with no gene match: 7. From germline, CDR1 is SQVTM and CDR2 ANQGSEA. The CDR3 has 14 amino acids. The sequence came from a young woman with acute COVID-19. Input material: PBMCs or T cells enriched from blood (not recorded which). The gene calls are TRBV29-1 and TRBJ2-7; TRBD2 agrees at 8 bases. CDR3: CSVILAESSYEQYF. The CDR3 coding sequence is TGCAGCGTCATACTAGCGGAGAGCTCCTACGAGCAGTACTTC.